This TCR beta chain was sequenced during a study of shared clonotypes between healthy human individuals. The study, taken as a whole, reports: Compared with memory subsets, naive subsets generally had larger estimated richness. Blood alone was sampled, and tissue repertoires likely differ.

CDR3 length: 14 amino acids. V lost 4 bases, J lost 5 bases, and 6 bases stayed unmatched. From germline, CDR1 is SGHDN and CDR2 FVKESK. Method: immunoSEQ multiplex PCR; TCRdb's copy keeps in-frame clones and lacks some. The repertoire holds under 2,500,000 clones, with about 94% as singletons. Comments on this clone: What it recognizes is unknown.

The genes are TRBV14 and TRBJ1-2; 8 nucleotides align to TRBD1. The TCR was taken from a young man in good health. The sequencing sample was made of naive CD4+ T cells sorted from blood. The sample's subset: CD45RA+ positively selected. CDR3 protein: CASSPLDRVYGYTF. CDR3 DNA: TGTGCCAGCAGCCCCCTGGACAGGGTTTATGGCTACACCTTC. Complete variable domain (other parts from reference TRBV14 and TRBJ1-2): EAGVTQFPSHSVIEKGQTVTLRCDPISGHDNLYWYRRVMGKEIKFLLHFVKESKQDESGMPNNRFLAERTGGTYSTLKVQPAELEDSGVYFCASSPLDRVYGYTFGSGTRLTVV.